This section outlines one T cell receptor beta chain sequence together with its context. Its antigen is currently unknown. The sample originates from a study of regulatory T cells in long-lasting Graves disease. General study findings and limits: TRBV28, TRBJ1-2 and TRBJ2-5 were favored in persistent disease.

Construction of the TCR beta libraries employed iRepertoire HTBI primers in conjunction with Arm-PCR of CDR3 regions. Methods used by the authors: Throughout the samples, researchers identified 55 to 65 TRBV and approximately 15 TRBJ segments. TCRdb re-derived calls from the multiplex PCR reads in MiXCR, one entry per CDR3 protein. The V and J calls come from TCRdb's annotation, not from the publication. The table records about 290,000 distinct CDR3 sequences, 20% to 25% of them present only once. The V gene's germline CDR1 is SGHRS and CDR2 YFSETQ. Trimming removed 0 bases from V and 7 bases from J, with 7 bases in between. The CDR3 consists of 12 residues. The time point denotes: persistent/refractory GD, antithyroid drugs over 5 years with positive TRAb. PBMC RNA served as the TCR library source. The patients included were those that came from an endocrinology department in Xi'an, China. EDTA tubes were used for drawing around 9 milliliters of peripheral blood.

V is TRBV5-1 and J is TRBJ1-2, with D tentatively TRBD1 (5 bases). This TCR came from a female donor with Graves disease. The input for sequencing was peripheral blood mononuclear cells (PBMCs), taken when the disease was refractory, from a patient treated with antithyroid drugs. The CDR3 nucleotides read TGCGCCAGCAGCTTGGAAGGGGTTGGCTACACCTTC. Protein sequence: CASSLEGVGYTF.